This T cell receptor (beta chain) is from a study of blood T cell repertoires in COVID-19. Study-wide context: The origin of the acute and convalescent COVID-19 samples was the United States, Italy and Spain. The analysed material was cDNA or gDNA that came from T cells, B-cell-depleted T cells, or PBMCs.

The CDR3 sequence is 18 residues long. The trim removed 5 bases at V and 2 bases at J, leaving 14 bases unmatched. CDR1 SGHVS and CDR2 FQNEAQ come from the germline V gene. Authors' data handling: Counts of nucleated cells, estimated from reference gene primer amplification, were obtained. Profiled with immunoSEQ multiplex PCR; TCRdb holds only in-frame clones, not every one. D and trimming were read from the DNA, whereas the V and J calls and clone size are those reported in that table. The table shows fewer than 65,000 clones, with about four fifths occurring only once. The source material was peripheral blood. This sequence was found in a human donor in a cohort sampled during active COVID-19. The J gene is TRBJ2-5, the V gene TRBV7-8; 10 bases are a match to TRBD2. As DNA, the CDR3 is TGTGCCAGCAGCCCTCGGACTAGCGGAGATCCCCTACAAGAGACCCAGTACTTC. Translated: CASSPRTSGDPLQETQYF.